This TCR beta chain appears in the sequencing data of a study of T cell repertoires in cytomegalovirus infection. Turning to the study itself: Matching HLA type, along with CMV infection, was indicated by public TCR beta signatures.

Whole-study results and caveats: CMV-specific HLA-C-restricted TCR beta clonotypes dominated the ex vivo response.

CDR3 length: 13 residues. Trimming left V 2 bases short and J 8 bases short, with 10 bases between. Germline V gene lookup returns CDR1 LNHDA and CDR2 SQIVND (reference sequence). TCRdb processed the reads anew with MiXCR; each CDR3 protein has one entry. The data contain around 570,000 distinct CDR3 sequences, over 35% of them singletons. As to this clonotype: What it binds is not known.

This chain links TRBV19 with TRBJ2-1, with D perhaps assigned TRBD1 or TRBD2 (5 bases each). This receptor was identified in a human donor in good health (CMV status not recorded). Some clones in this sample may be carry-over from other donors' samples. Sequencing was performed on cultured PBMCs, taken from culture after CMV antigen stimulation. As DNA, the CDR3 is TGTGCCAGTAGTATAATACTGGGGGATGAGCAGTTCTTC. Its protein product is CASSIILGDEQFF. Looking up the rest from reference TRBV19 and TRBJ2-1 gives the full variable domain: DGGITQSPKYLFRKEGQNVTLSCEQNLNHDAMYWYRQDPGQGLRLIYYSQIVNDFQKGDIAEGYSVSREKKESFPLTVTSAQKNPTAFYLCASSIILGDEQFFGPGTRLTVL.